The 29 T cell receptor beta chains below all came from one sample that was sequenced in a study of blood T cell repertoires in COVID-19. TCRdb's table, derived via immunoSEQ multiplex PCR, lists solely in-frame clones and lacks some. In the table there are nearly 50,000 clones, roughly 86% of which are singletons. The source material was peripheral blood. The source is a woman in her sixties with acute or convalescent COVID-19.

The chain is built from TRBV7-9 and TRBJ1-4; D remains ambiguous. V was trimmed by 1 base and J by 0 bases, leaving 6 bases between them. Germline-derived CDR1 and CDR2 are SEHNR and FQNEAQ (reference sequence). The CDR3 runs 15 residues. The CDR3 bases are TGTGCCAGCAGCTTAGGATCGGCAACTAATGAAAAACTGTTTTTT. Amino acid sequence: CASSLGSATNEKLFF.

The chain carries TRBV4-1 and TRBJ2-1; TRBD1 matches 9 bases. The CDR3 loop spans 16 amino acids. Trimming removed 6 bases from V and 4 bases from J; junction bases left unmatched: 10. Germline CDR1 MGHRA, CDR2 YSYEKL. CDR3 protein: CASRERRDRAYNEQFF. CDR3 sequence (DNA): TGCGCCAGCAGGGAACGCCGGGACAGGGCATACAATGAGCAGTTCTTC.

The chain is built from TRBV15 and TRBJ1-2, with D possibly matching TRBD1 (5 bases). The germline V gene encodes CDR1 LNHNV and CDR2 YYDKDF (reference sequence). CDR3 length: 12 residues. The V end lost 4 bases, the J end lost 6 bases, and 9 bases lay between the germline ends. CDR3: CATSIGGNGYTF. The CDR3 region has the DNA TGTGCCACCAGCATCGGGGGAAATGGCTACACCTTC. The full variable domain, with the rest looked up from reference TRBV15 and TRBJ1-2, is DAMVIQNPRYQVTQFGKPVTLSCSQTLNHNVMYWYQQKSSQAPKLLFHYYDKDFNNEADTPDNFQSRRPNTSFCFLDIRSPGLGDTAMYLCATSIGGNGYTFGSGTRLTVV.

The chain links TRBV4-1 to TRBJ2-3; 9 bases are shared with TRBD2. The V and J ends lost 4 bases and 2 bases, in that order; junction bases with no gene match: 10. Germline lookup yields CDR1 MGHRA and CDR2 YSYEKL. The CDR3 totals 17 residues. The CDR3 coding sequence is TGCGCCAGCAGCCCGTCTATTGCGGGAGGGCCCACAGATACGCAGTATTTT. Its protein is CASSPSIAGGPTDTQYF.

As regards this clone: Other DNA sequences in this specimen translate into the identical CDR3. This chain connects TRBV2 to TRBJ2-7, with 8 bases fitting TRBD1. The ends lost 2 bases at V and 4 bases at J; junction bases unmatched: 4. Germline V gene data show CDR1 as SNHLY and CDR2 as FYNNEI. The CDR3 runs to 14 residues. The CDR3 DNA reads TGTGCCAGCAGTGAACAGGGGGCAGGGTACGAGCAGTACTTC. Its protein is CASSEQGAGYEQYF. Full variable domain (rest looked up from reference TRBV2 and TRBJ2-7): EPEVTQTPSHQVTQMGQEVILRCVPISNHLYFYWYRQILGQKVEFLVSFYNNEISEKSEIFDDQFSVERPDGSNFTLKIRSTKLEDSAMYFCASSEQGAGYEQYFGPGTRLTVT.

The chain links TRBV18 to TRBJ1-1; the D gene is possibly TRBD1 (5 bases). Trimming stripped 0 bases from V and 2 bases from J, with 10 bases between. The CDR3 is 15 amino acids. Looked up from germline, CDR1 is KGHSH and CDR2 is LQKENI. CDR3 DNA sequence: TGTGCCAGCTCACCACCTCCAGGGCTCAACACTGAAGCTTTCTTT. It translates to CASSPPPGLNTEAFF.

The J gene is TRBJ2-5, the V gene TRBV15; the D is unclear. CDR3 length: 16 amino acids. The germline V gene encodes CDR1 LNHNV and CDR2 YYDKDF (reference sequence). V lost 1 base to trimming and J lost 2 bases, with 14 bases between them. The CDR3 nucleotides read TGTGCCACCAGCAGAGCTATTAGACTGGCGCAAGAGACCCAGTACTTC. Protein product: CATSRAIRLAQETQYF.

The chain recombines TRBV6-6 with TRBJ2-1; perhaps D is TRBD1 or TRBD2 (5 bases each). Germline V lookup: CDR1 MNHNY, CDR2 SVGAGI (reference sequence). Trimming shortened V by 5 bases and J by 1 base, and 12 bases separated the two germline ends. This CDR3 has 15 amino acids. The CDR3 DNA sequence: TGTGCCAGCAGTGACTACAGGATTTCCTACAATGAGCAGTTCTTC. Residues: CASSDYRISYNEQFF.

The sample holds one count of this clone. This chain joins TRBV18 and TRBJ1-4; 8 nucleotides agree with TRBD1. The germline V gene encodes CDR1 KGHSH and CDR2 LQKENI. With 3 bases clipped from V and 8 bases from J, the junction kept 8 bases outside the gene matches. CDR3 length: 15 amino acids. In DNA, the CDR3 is TGTGCCAGCTCACCTCGGACAGGGCGAGAAGAAAAACTGTTTTTT. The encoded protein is CASSPRTGREEKLFF. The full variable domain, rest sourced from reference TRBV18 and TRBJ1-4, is NAGVMQNPRHLVRRRGQEARLRCSPMKGHSHVYWYRQLPEEGLKFMVYLQKENIIDESGMPKERFSAEFPKEGPSILRIQQVVRGDSAAYFCASSPRTGREEKLFFGSGTQLSVL.

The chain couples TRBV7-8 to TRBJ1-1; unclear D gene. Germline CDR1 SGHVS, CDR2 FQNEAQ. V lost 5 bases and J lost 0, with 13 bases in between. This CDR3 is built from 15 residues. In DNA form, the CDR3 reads TGTGCCAGCAGCGCGAACGCGGGGTTGAACACTGAAGCTTTCTTT. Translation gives CASSANAGLNTEAFF.

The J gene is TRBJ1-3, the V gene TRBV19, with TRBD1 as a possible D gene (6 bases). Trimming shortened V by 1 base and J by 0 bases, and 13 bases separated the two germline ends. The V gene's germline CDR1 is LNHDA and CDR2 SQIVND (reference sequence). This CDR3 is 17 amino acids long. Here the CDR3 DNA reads TGTGCCAGTAGTATAGCCCCGCAGGGGTCCTCTGGAAACACCATATATTTT. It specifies CASSIAPQGSSGNTIYF. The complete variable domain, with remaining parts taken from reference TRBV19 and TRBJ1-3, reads DGGITQSPKYLFRKEGQNVTLSCEQNLNHDAMYWYRQDPGQGLRLIYYSQIVNDFQKGDIAEGYSVSREKKESFPLTVTSAQKNPTAFYLCASSIAPQGSSGNTIYFGEGSWLTVV.

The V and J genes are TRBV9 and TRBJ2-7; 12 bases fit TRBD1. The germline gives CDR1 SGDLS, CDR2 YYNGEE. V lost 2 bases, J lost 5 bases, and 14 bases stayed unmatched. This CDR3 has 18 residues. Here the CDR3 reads CASSVNRDRGLCDDEQYF. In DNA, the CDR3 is TGTGCCAGCAGCGTTAACCGGGACAGGGGGCTTTGTGACGACGAGCAGTACTTC.

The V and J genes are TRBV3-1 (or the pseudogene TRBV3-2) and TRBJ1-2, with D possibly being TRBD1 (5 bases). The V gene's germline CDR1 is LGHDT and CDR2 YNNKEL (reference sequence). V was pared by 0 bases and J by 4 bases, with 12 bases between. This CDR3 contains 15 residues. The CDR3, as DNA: TGTGCCAGCAGCCAAGATCCGGGACTGTCCTATGGCTACACCTTC. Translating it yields CASSQDPGLSYGYTF.

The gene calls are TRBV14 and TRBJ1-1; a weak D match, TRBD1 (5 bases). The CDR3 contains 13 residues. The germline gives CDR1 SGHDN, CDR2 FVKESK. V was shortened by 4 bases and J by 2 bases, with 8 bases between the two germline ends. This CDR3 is CASSPGVNTEAFF. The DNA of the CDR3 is TGTGCCAGCAGCCCGGGGGTAAACACTGAAGCTTTCTTT.

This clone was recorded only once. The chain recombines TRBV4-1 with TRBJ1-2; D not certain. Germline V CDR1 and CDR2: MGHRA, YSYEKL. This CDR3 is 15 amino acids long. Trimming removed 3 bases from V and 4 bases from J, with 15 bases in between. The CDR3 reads CASSQGYDGRYGYTF. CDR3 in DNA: TGCGCCAGCAGCCAGGGCTATGATGGGCGCTATGGCTACACCTTC.

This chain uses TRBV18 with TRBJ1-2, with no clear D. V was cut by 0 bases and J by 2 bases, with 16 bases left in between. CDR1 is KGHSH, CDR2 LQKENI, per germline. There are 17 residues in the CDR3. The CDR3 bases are TGTGCCAGCTCACCACCTACCCCGGCGGGGTCGAACTATGGCTACACCTTC. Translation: CASSPPTPAGSNYGYTF. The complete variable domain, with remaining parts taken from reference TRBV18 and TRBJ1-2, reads NAGVMQNPRHLVRRRGQEARLRCSPMKGHSHVYWYRQLPEEGLKFMVYLQKENIIDESGMPKERFSAEFPKEGPSILRIQQVVRGDSAAYFCASSPPTPAGSNYGYTFGSGTRLTVV.

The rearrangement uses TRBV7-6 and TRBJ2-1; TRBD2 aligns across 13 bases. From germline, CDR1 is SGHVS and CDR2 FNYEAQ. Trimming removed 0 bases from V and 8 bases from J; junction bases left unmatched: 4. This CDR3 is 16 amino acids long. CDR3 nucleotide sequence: TGTGCCAGCAGCTTAGCTACTAGCGGGAGGGCCCATGAGCAGTTCTTC. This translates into CASSLATSGRAHEQFF.

CDR3 sequence: CSVSLVSNEQFF. The DNA for the CDR3 is TGCAGCGTATCACTAGTTTCCAATGAGCAGTTCTTC. V gene TRBV29-1 combines with J gene TRBJ2-1; TRBD2 is a possible D gene (5 bases). Germline V CDR1 and CDR2: SQVTM, ANQGSEA. The CDR3 length is 12 residues. V lost 6 bases to trimming and J lost 6 bases, with 12 bases between them.

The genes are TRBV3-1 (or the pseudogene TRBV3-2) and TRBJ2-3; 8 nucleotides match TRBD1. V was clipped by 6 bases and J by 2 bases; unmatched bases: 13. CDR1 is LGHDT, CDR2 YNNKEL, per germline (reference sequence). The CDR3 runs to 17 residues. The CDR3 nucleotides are TGTGCCAGCAGACTAGGCCAGCAGGGGGCGGACACAGATACGCAGTATTTT. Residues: CASRLGQQGADTDTQYF.

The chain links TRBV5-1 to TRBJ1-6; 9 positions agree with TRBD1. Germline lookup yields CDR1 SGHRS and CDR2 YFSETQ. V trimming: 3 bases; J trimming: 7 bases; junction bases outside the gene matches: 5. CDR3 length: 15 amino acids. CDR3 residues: CASSSGQGQNSPLHF. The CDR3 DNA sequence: TGCGCCAGCAGCTCTGGACAGGGGCAGAATTCACCCCTCCACTTT.

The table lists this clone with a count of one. The CDR3 DNA is TGTGCCAGCAGCCGAACAGGGGCAGACTCACCCCTCCACTTT. Translation: CASSRTGADSPLHF. This chain uses TRBV7-3 with TRBJ1-6; TRBD1 matches 7 bases. The CDR3 length is 14 residues. Germline values: CDR1 SGHTA, CDR2 FQGTGA. The J segment lost 10 bases and the V segment lost 5 bases, leaving 8 bases of the junction unmatched.

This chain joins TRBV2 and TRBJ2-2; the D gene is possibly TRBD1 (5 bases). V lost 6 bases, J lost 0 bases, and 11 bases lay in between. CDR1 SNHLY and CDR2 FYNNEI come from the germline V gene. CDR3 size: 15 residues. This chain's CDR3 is CASREQETNTGELFF. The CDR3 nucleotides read TGTGCCAGCAGAGAACAGGAAACGAACACCGGGGAGCTGTTTTTT.

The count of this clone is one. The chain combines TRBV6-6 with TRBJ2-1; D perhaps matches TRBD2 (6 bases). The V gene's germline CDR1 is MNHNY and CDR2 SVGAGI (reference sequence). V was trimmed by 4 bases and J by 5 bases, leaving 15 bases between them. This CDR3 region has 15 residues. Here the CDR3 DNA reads TGTGCCAGCAGTTTTCAACTAGCTTCAGACAATGAGCAGTTCTTC. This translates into CASSFQLASDNEQFF.

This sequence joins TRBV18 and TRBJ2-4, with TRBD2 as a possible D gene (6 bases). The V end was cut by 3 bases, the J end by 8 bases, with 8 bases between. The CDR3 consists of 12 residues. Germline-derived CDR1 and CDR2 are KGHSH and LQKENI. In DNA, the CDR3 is TGTGCCAGCTCACCCGGGAGCTACATTCAGTACTTC. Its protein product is CASSPGSYIQYF.

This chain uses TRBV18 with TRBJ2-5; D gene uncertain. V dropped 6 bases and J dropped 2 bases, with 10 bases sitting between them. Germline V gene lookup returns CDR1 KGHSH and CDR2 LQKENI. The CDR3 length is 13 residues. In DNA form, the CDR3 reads TGTGCCAGCTCTCGGGTGGAACAAGAGACCCAGTACTTC. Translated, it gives CASSRVEQETQYF.

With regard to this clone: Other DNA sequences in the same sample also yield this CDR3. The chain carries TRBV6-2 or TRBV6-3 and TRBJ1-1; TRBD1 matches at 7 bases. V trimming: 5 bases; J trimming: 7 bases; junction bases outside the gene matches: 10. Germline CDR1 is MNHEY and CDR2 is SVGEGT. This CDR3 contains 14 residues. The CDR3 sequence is CASSPRQGPHEAFF. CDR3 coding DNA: TGTGCCAGCAGTCCACGACAGGGTCCTCATGAAGCTTTCTTT.

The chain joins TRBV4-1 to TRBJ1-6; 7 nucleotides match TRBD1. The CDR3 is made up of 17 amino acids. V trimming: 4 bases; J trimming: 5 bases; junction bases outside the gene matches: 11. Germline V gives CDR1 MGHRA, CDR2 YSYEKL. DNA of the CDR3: TGCGCCAGCAGCCGGACAGGAGGGGGAAACAATAATTCACCCCTCCACTTT. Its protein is CASSRTGGGNNNSPLHF.

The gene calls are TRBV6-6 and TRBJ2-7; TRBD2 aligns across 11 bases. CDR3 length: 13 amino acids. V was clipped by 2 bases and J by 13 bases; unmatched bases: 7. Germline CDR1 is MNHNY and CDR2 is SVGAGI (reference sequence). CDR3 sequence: CASSYTSGRPYYF. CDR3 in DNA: TGTGCCAGCAGTTACACTAGCGGGAGACCCTATTACTTC.

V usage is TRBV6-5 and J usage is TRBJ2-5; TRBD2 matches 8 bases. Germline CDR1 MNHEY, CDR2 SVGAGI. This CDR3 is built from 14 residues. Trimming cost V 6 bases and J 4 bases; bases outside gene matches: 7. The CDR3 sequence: CASRTGGARETQYF. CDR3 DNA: TGTGCCAGCAGGACGGGGGGGGCCCGAGAGACCCAGTACTTC.